This T cell receptor beta chain was captured by sequencing in a study of blood T cells in healthy people across ages. Study-wide results and caveats: Naive CD4+ cells and diversity were both higher in long-lived donors than in aged donors.

For this clonotype: Antigen specificity is unknown.

The germline CDR1 and CDR2 sequences are SQVTM and ANQGSEA. This CDR3 is built from 11 residues. The V and J ends lost 7 bases and 8 bases, in that order; junction bases with no gene match: 6. Next came a second PCR, run for about 7 to 12 cycles, which used a sample-barcoded 5' primer along with a J-beta primer mix. Each CDR3 protein is one row after TCRdb ran MiXCR on the 5' RACE reads. The sample has about 940,000 distinct CDR3 sequences; 40% to 60% are singletons. This sequence originates from a man in his thirties or forties in good health. V usage is TRBV29-1 and J usage is TRBJ1-2, with 8 bases fitting TRBD1. Sequenced input: blood. CDR3 in DNA: TGCAGCGAGCAGGGGGCGGCAGGCTACACCTTC. Translated, it gives CSEQGAAGYTF. Full variable domain (remainder filled in from reference TRBV29-1 and TRBJ1-2): SAVISQKPSRDICQRGTSLTIQCQVDSQVTMMFWYRQQPGQSLTLIATANQGSEATYESGFVIDKFPISRPNLTFSTLTVSNMSPEDSSIYLCSEQGAAGYTFGSGTRLTVV.